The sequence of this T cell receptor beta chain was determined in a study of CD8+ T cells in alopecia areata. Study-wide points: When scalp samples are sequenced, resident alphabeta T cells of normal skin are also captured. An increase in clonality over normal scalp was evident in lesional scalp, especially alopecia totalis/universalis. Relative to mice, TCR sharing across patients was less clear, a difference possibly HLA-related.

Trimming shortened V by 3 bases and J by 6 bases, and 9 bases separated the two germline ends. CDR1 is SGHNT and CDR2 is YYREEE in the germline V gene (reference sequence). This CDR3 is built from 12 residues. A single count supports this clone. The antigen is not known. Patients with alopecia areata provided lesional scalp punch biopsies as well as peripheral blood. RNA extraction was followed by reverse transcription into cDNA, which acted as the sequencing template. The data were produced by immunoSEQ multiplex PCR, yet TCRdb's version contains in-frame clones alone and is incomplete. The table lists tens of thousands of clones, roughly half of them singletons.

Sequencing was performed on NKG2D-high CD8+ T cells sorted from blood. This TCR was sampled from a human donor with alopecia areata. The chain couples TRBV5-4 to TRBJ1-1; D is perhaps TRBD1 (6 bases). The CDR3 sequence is CASSYRTAEAFF. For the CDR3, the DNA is TGTGCCAGCAGCTATAGGACAGCTGAAGCTTTCTTT.